The T cell receptor (beta chain) described here comes from a study of OX40 agonist ivuxolimab in advanced cancers. For the study at large: Aged about 20 to 80 with a mean of approximately 57 years, they were 75% to 85% male. Study-wide results and limits: CD8+ T cells averaged more expanded clones than CD4+. Normalized T-cell clonal expansion was also low in a subset of nonresponders.

A remark on this clone: Its specificity is unknown.

CDR3 size: 16 residues. CDR1 and CDR2 (germline): SGHVS, FNYEAQ. Trimming pared 1 base from V and 1 base from J, leaving 12 bases between. The assay was immunoSEQ multiplex PCR, and TCRdb's table has in-frame clones only and misses some. The table includes 68,000 or so clones, approximately 90% detected once. This sequence originates from an adult with an advanced solid tumor such as melanoma, head and neck, liver or kidney cancer. The chain recombines TRBV7-6 with TRBJ2-3, with D tentatively TRBD2 (6 bases). Source: CD4+ or CD8+ T cells sorted from blood, taken in a trial of the OX40 agonist ivuxolimab. The CDR3 loop is CASSLGLGGGTDTQYF. The CDR3 DNA sequence: TGTGCCAGCAGCTTAGGGCTTGGCGGGGGCACAGATACGCAGTATTTT.